Below, 17 T cell receptor beta chains from the same sample are listed, as sequenced in a study of cytomegalovirus exposure and HLA in healthy donors. The PCR employed 60 Vbeta primers together with 13 Jbeta primers. Libraries were prepared by immunoSEQ multiplex PCR; TCRdb keeps only in-frame clonotypes and omits some of them. The sample has 140,000 to 150,000 clones. Material: PBMCs. All receptors derive from a male donor in good health and CMV-seronegative.

This chain uses TRBV27 with TRBJ2-7; a possible D gene is TRBD2 (5 bases). This CDR3 region has 18 residues. From germline, CDR1 is MNHEY and CDR2 SMNVEV (reference sequence). Between the trimmed V and J ends, which lost 5 bases and 0 bases, there was a span of 23 bases. The CDR3 DNA reads as TGTGCCAGCAGTCCGGACGGAACAAGGAGGCCTAGCTCCTACGAGCAGTACTTC. This encodes CASSPDGTRRPSSYEQYF.

The chain employs TRBV27 and TRBJ2-3; TRBD1 is a possible D gene (6 bases). There are 15 residues in the CDR3. Germline assignment: CDR1 MNHEY and CDR2 SMNVEV (reference sequence). Deletions cut 6 bases from V and 1 base from J, with 14 bases between. CDR3 nucleotides: TGTGCCAGCAGCCTCCTGACAGGAGGCACAGATACGCAGTATTTT. Protein product: CASSLLTGGTDTQYF.

V and J are TRBV6-1 and TRBJ1-5; weak D call: TRBD1 (5 bases). This CDR3 comprises 15 residues. Germline CDR1 MNHNS, CDR2 SASEGT. V was clipped by 5 bases and J by 0 bases, with 11 bases between them. The CDR3 loop is CASSLKGYSNQPQHF. The CDR3 region has the DNA TGTGCCAGCAGTTTGAAGGGGTATAGCAATCAGCCCCAGCATTTT.

This rearrangement joins TRBV7-3 to TRBJ2-2, with TRBD1 matching 9 bases. CDR3 size: 17 residues. Germline CDR1 reads SGHTA; CDR2 reads FQGTGA. J lost 2 bases, V lost 3 bases, and 7 bases had no gene match. CDR3 DNA sequence: TGTGCCAGCAGCTTCGACAGGGGGTCGATTAACACCGGGGAGCTGTTTTTT. This codes for CASSFDRGSINTGELFF.

The chain couples TRBV27 to TRBJ2-7; D possibly corresponds to TRBD1 (5 bases). The ends were cut back, 4 bases at V and 2 bases at J, with 9 bases in the middle. The CDR3 sequence is 13 residues long. The germline V gene encodes CDR1 MNHEY and CDR2 SMNVEV (reference sequence). In DNA, the CDR3 is TGTGCCAGCAGTTATAAGGGGACCTACGAGCAGTACTTC. This codes for CASSYKGTYEQYF.

The chain employs TRBV20-1 and TRBJ2-7; D possibly corresponds to TRBD1 (6 bases). Trimming stripped 5 bases from V and 5 bases from J, with 10 bases between. This CDR3 is 11 amino acids long. Per the germline V gene, CDR1 is DFQATT and CDR2 is SNEGSKA (reference sequence). The CDR3 DNA is TGCAGTGCTGGGGGCGGGCACGAGCAGTACTTC. It specifies CSAGGGHEQYF.

The chain recombines TRBV15 with TRBJ1-1; D is unclear. Germline-derived CDR1 and CDR2 are LNHNV and YYDKDF (reference sequence). The V gene lost 6 bases and the J gene lost 3 bases, with 11 bases spanning the gap. This CDR3 comprises 13 residues. For the CDR3, the DNA is TGTGCCACCAGTCCCTTGGCGGACACTGAAGCTTTCTTT. It translates to CATSPLADTEAFF.

The genes are TRBV5-1 and TRBJ2-5, with TRBD1 identical over 7 bases. The ends lost 7 bases at V and 2 bases at J; junction bases unmatched: 11. The CDR3 length is 15 residues. The germline CDR1 and CDR2 sequences are SGHRS and YFSETQ. The CDR3: CASGEYDRDQETQYF. The CDR3 nucleotides read TGCGCCAGCGGGGAATATGACAGGGATCAAGAGACCCAGTACTTC.

This chain joins TRBV18 and TRBJ2-3, with D perhaps TRBD2 (5 bases). V was clipped by 2 bases and J by 3 bases, with 18 bases between them. Germline CDR1 reads KGHSH; CDR2 reads LQKENI. The CDR3 spans 17 residues. The CDR3 here is CASSPGPGKHGTDTQYF. Here the CDR3 DNA reads TGTGCCAGCTCACCAGGCCCGGGAAAGCATGGAACAGATACGCAGTATTTT.

V is TRBV5-6 and J is TRBJ2-7, with 11 nucleotides matching TRBD2. CDR1 SGHDT and CDR2 YYEEEE come from the germline V gene. CDR3 length equals 16 residues. V lost 4 bases to trimming and J lost 7 bases; unmatched junction nucleotides: 13. CDR3 in DNA: TGTGCCAGCAGCGCGACTAGCGGGAACGACAGGTGGGAGCAGTACTTC. This gives the protein CASSATSGNDRWEQYF. Drawing the rest from reference TRBV5-6 and TRBJ2-7, the complete variable domain is DAGVTQSPTHLIKTRGQQVTLRCSPKSGHDTVSWYQQALGQGPQFIFQYYEEEERQRGNFPDRFSGHQFPNYSSELNVNALLLGDSALYLCASSATSGNDRWEQYFGPGTRLTVT.

The chain uses TRBV7-2 and TRBJ1-1, with TRBD1 identical over 8 bases. The CDR3 length is 13 residues. In germline, CDR1 is SGHTA, CDR2 FQGNSA. V dropped 5 bases and J dropped 8; count of bases not matched to a gene: 7. CDR3 DNA sequence: TGTGCCAGCAGCCCTTGGACAGGGAGAGAAGCTTTCTTT. Translation: CASSPWTGREAFF.

The chain couples TRBV7-2 to TRBJ2-2, with D perhaps TRBD1 (6 bases). The germline gives CDR1 SGHTA, CDR2 FQGNSA. The V end was cut by 4 bases, the J end by 8 bases, with 11 bases between. The CDR3 extends over 13 amino acids. This chain's CDR3 is CASSSTGKGELFF. The CDR3 DNA is TGTGCCAGCAGCTCGACAGGAAAAGGGGAGCTGTTTTTT.

The chain links TRBV29-1 to TRBJ1-1; a possible D gene is TRBD1 (5 bases). Germline V CDR1 and CDR2: SQVTM, ANQGSEA. This CDR3 has 11 amino acids. The ends were cut back, 4 bases at V and 5 bases at J, with 8 bases in the middle. The CDR3 spells CSVGGETEAFF. The CDR3 DNA follows: TGCAGCGTTGGGGGGGAGACTGAAGCTTTCTTT.

The chain joins TRBV9 to TRBJ1-1; D uncertain. The CDR3 has 16 amino acids. Trimming shortened V by 2 bases and J by 1 base, and 15 bases separated the two germline ends. Germline CDR1 and CDR2: SGDLS and YYNGEE. DNA for the CDR3: TGTGCCAGCAGCGTCGGGGTGCGACTCCAGAACACTGAAGCTTTCTTT. The encoded protein is CASSVGVRLQNTEAFF.

This chain links TRBV27 with TRBJ2-2, with D unclear. This CDR3 comprises 12 residues. Germline loops: CDR1 MNHEY, CDR2 SMNVEV (reference sequence). The germline V and J ends were trimmed by 6 bases and 15 bases, with 17 bases remaining between them. The DNA of the CDR3 is TGTGCCAGCAGCCCCCCTGGAGTAGCTTTGTTTTTT. This sequence encodes CASSPPGVALFF.

The chain is built from TRBV5-1 and TRBJ2-1; D ambiguous. Germline V gene data show CDR1 as SGHRS and CDR2 as YFSETQ. Trimming stripped 0 bases from V and 7 bases from J, with 5 bases between. This CDR3 is 12 amino acids long. The CDR3 sequence: CASSLALNEQFF. CDR3 nucleotides: TGCGCCAGCAGCTTGGCCCTGAATGAGCAGTTCTTC.

The J gene is TRBJ2-7, the V gene TRBV6-5; no clear D gene. Germline CDR1 and CDR2: MNHEY and SVGAGI. This CDR3 region has 12 residues. Trimming cost V 6 bases and J 6 bases, with 12 bases left between them. CDR3 bases: TGTGCCAGCAGCACCCGTCGGAGCGAGCAGTACTTC. Translation: CASSTRRSEQYF.